Below are 27 T cell receptor beta chains sequenced from a single sample in a study of CD8 T cells in ankylosing spondylitis. Antigens of these TCRs are unknown. General study results and limits: For ankylosing spondylitis blood, a TCR beta motif of 7 to 9 highly homologous variants appeared characteristic.

TCRdb used MiXCR to reprocess the 5' RACE reads, holding one entry per CDR3 protein. This table has about 500,000 distinct CDR3 sequences, about 5% appearing once. Sequencing used blood, either unsorted or a sorted T cell fraction (not recorded which). The receptor source for this set is a male donor with ankylosing spondylitis.

This clonotype was recorded at least ten times. The genes are TRBV28 and TRBJ2-3, with D possibly matching TRBD2 (6 bases). The ends were cut back, 3 bases at V and 6 bases at J, with 16 bases in the middle. Germline assignment: CDR1 MDHEN and CDR2 SYDVKM. This CDR3 has 15 amino acids. CDR3 region: CASSFASSGDDTQYF. The CDR3 nucleotides read TGTGCCAGCAGTTTTGCGAGTAGCGGAGACGATACGCAGTATTTT. The whole variable domain, filled in from reference TRBV28 and TRBJ2-3, reads DVKVTQSSRYLVKRTGEKVFLECVQDMDHENMFWYRQDPGLGLRLIYFSYDVKMKEKGDIPEGYSVSREKKERFSLILESASTNQTSMYLCASSFASSGDDTQYFGPGTRLTVL.

At least ten counts were recorded for this clonotype. The chain uses TRBV6-2 or TRBV6-3 and TRBJ1-4; 7 bases match TRBD1. With V trimmed by 8 bases and J by 5 bases, 8 bases remained unmatched. Germline assignment: CDR1 MNHEY and CDR2 SVGEGT. The CDR3 has 14 amino acids. The CDR3 region is CASRSAGGNEKLFF. CDR3 nucleotides: TGTGCCAGCCGATCCGCAGGGGGAAATGAAAAACTGTTTTTT.

This clonotype was counted at least ten times. The V gene is TRBV7-9, the J gene TRBJ1-6, with TRBD1 matching 9 bases. The CDR3 contains 15 residues. Per germline, CDR1 SEHNR and CDR2 FQNEAQ (reference sequence). Trimming at V came to 5 bases and at J to 6 bases, leaving 5 bases not matched to a gene. The CDR3 protein is CASSPQGASNSPLHF. The CDR3 bases are TGTGCCAGCAGCCCACAGGGGGCCTCTAATTCACCCCTCCACTTT. Together with reference TRBV7-9 and TRBJ1-6, the CDR3 gives the full variable domain: DTGVSQNPRHKITKRGQNVTFRCDPISEHNRLYWYRQTLGQGPEFLTYFQNEAQLEKSRLLSDRFSAERPKGSFSTLEIQRTEQGDSAMYLCASSPQGASNSPLHFGNGTRLTVT.

As for this clonotype: A much larger clonotype is one base distant, so this may be a read error. The conserved final phenylalanine or tryptophan is absent from the CDR3, which likely points to a read error. V usage is TRBV7-2 and J usage is TRBJ2-7, with 8 bases identical to TRBD1. After removal of 8 bases from V and 3 bases from J, the junction contained 3 bases not matched to a gene. This CDR3 comprises 12 residues. Germline lookup yields CDR1 SGHTA and CDR2 FQGNSA. Written as DNA, the CDR3 is TGTGCCAGCGGACAGGGATACTACGAGCAGTACATC. Translated, it gives CASGQGYYEQYI.

This clonotype has ten or more counts. V gene TRBV9 combines with J gene TRBJ1-6; no clear D gene. CDR1 and CDR2 (germline): SGDLS, YYNGEE. The V gene lost 0 bases and the J gene lost 8 bases, with 3 bases spanning the gap. The CDR3 totals 12 residues. The CDR3 region is CASSVADSPLHF. CDR3 in DNA: TGTGCCAGCAGCGTAGCGGATTCACCCCTCCACTTT.

This clonotype was detected only a few times. The chain links TRBV5-1 to TRBJ2-7; D tentatively fits TRBD1 or TRBD2 (5 bases each). Per the germline V gene, CDR1 is SGHRS and CDR2 is YFSETQ. The length of the CDR3 is 12 residues. V was trimmed by 4 bases and J by 4 bases, leaving 9 bases between them. The CDR3 nucleotides read TGCGCCAGCAGCCGGGACCTTTACGAGCAGTACTTC. Translated, it gives CASSRDLYEQYF.

The V call is TRBV4-3, the J call TRBJ2-1; 11 nucleotides match TRBD2. Trimming took 4 bases from V and 2 from J; bases not matched to a gene: 10. CDR3 size: 18 residues. Germline V lookup: CDR1 LGHNA, CDR2 YSLEER. The CDR3 nucleotides are TGCGCCAGCAGCCCGGGGGCTAGCGGGGGGTCCGCCTACAATGAGCAGTTCTTC. This translates into CASSPGASGGSAYNEQFF.

This clonotype was picked up one time. Since a much larger clone is just one base distant, this may be a read error. V usage is TRBV12-3 or TRBV12-4 and J usage is TRBJ1-2; maybe TRBD1 (5 bases). There are 14 residues in the CDR3. Trimming cost V 6 bases and J 8 bases, with 19 bases left between them. The CDR3 reads CASSDSGRLEGYTF. The CDR3 DNA follows: TGTGCCAGCAGCGACTCGGGACGCCTGGAGGGCTACACCTTC.

This clonotype has ten or more counts. The CDR3 is CASSHLGDRDVYGYTF. The CDR3 DNA reads TGCGCCAGCAGCCATCTCGGGGACAGGGACGTCTATGGCTACACCTTC. The chain couples TRBV4-1 to TRBJ1-2; 9 bases align to TRBD1. Per the germline V gene, CDR1 is MGHRA and CDR2 is YSYEKL. Trimming cost V 3 bases and J 4 bases; bases outside gene matches: 9. The CDR3 totals 16 residues.

This clonotype was recorded at least ten times. The chain has TRBV7-8 and TRBJ1-6; D call uncertain. The V and J ends lost 6 bases and 5 bases respectively, with 17 bases between them. Germline loops: CDR1 SGHVS, CDR2 FQNEAQ. This CDR3 region has 16 residues. CDR3 sequence (DNA): TGTGCCAGCAGTCCCTACGGGTGGAACGATAATTCACCCCTCCACTTT. The encoded protein is CASSPYGWNDNSPLHF.

This clonotype has ten or more counts. The chain is built from TRBV5-1 and TRBJ1-1; 7 nucleotides align to TRBD1. Germline V gives CDR1 SGHRS, CDR2 YFSETQ. CDR3 size: 15 residues. V lost 2 bases and J lost 0; bases outside the gene matches: 4. CDR3 in DNA: TGCGCCAGCAGCTTTCAGGGGGGTATGAACACTGAAGCTTTCTTT. It yields the protein CASSFQGGMNTEAFF.

There are many counts of this clonotype. The chain combines TRBV29-1 with TRBJ1-1; TRBD1 aligns across 10 bases. Trimming took 4 bases from V and 4 from J; bases not matched to a gene: 3. Germline values: CDR1 SQVTM, CDR2 ANQGSEA. The CDR3 spans 13 residues. The CDR3 DNA is TGCAGCGTTGTAAGGACAGGGGGCACTGAAGCTTTCTTT. Translation: CSVVRTGGTEAFF.

This chain uses TRBV7-6 with TRBJ2-1; possibly TRBD1 or TRBD2 for D (5 bases each). Trimming removed 0 bases from V and 8 bases from J, with 17 bases in between. This CDR3 is built from 16 residues. Looked up from germline, CDR1 is SGHVS and CDR2 is FNYEAQ. The CDR3 sequence: CASSLARGQPRDEQFF. CDR3 in DNA: TGTGCCAGCAGCTTAGCGAGGGGCCAGCCTAGGGATGAGCAGTTCTTC.

This clonotype was detected many times. The rearrangement uses TRBV6-1 and TRBJ2-4, with D maybe TRBD1 (6 bases). Germline V lookup: CDR1 MNHNS, CDR2 SASEGT. Trimming shortened V by 5 bases and J by 1 base, and 6 bases separated the two germline ends. The CDR3 loop spans 13 amino acids. The CDR3 protein is CASSTGAKNIQYF. Written as DNA, the CDR3 is TGTGCCAGCAGTACAGGGGCCAAAAACATTCAGTACTTC.

This clonotype appeared many times. The V and J genes are TRBV4-3 and TRBJ2-1; D possibly corresponds to TRBD1 (6 bases). CDR3 length: 15 residues. Deletions cut 3 bases from V and 6 bases from J, with 15 bases between. Germline CDR1 reads LGHNA; CDR2 reads YSLEER. The CDR3 coding sequence is TGCGCCAGCAGCCACTTATTAGGGGGATTCAATGAGCAGTTCTTC. It codes for CASSHLLGGFNEQFF.

The V and J genes are TRBV20-1 and TRBJ2-1, with TRBD2 identical over 11 bases. From germline, CDR1 is DFQATT and CDR2 SNEGSKA (reference sequence). This CDR3 has 21 amino acids. CDR3 sequence reads: CCSRGLDTGLAGGPSYNEQFF. CDR3 DNA: TGCTGCTCTAGGGGTCTGGATACGGGCTTAGCGGGAGGGCCCTCCTACAATGAGCAGTTCTTC.

This clonotype showed up many times. The V and J genes are TRBV5-1 and TRBJ2-5; TRBD2 matches at 13 bases. The germline CDR1 and CDR2 sequences are SGHRS and YFSETQ. This CDR3 has 16 amino acids. V was pared by 4 bases and J by 1 base, with 4 bases of the junction left unmatched. Written as DNA, the CDR3 is TGCGCCAGCAGCACGACTAGCGGGGGGACCCAAGAGACCCAGTACTTC. Its protein is CASSTTSGGTQETQYF.

This clonotype was picked up a small number of times. This chain links TRBV20-1 with TRBJ1-1; D is possibly TRBD1 (6 bases). Trimming took off 6 bases at V and 0 bases at J, with 23 bases between the two ends. The CDR3 is made up of 17 amino acids. Germline CDR1 reads DFQATT; CDR2 reads SNEGSKA (reference sequence). The CDR3 sequence is CSASRRGARIMNTEAFF. The CDR3 DNA sequence: TGCAGTGCCTCAAGGCGGGGGGCTCGAATAATGAACACTGAAGCTTTCTTT.

In its sample, this clonotype was seen many times. The J gene is TRBJ1-6, the V gene TRBV7-9; no clear D. Between the trimmed V and J ends, which lost 5 bases and 13 bases, there was a span of 6 bases. Looked up from germline, CDR1 is SEHNR and CDR2 is FQNEAQ (reference sequence). The CDR3 runs 10 residues. The CDR3 spells CASSPLPLHF. Here the CDR3 DNA reads TGTGCCAGCAGCCCCCTGCCCCTCCACTTT.

This clonotype was seen ten or more times. V gene TRBV5-6 combines with J gene TRBJ1-2, with D possibly TRBD1 on 6 matching bases. The CDR3 is 14 amino acids. Germline loops: CDR1 SGHDT, CDR2 YYEEEE. Trimming left V 4 bases short and J 2 bases short, with 12 bases between. CDR3 DNA sequence: TGTGCCAGCAGCGAAACCGGGACAAACTATGGCTACACCTTC. Encoded protein: CASSETGTNYGYTF.

The rearrangement joins TRBV27 to TRBJ2-1; a possible D gene is TRBD2 (6 bases). Per the germline V gene, CDR1 is MNHEY and CDR2 is SMNVEV (reference sequence). The CDR3 runs 13 residues. V was pared by 8 bases and J by 7 bases, with 15 bases between. The DNA for the CDR3 is TGTGCCAGCGCCCGGGACTTTATGAATGAGCAGTTCTTC. It encodes CASARDFMNEQFF.

V and J are TRBV6-2 or TRBV6-3 and TRBJ2-7, with 11 positions matching TRBD1. V gave up 8 bases and J gave up 3 bases; unmatched junction bases: 6. From germline, CDR1 is MNHEY and CDR2 SVGEGT. The CDR3 extends over 14 amino acids. CDR3 protein: CASHSGTGGYEQYF. The CDR3 region has the DNA TGTGCCAGCCATTCCGGGACAGGGGGCTACGAGCAGTACTTC.

There are many counts of this clonotype. This chain uses TRBV27 with TRBJ2-7; 9 bases are shared with TRBD1. V lost 6 bases, J lost 3 bases, and 9 bases stayed unmatched. This CDR3 is built from 15 residues. CDR1 is MNHEY, CDR2 SMNVEV, per germline (reference sequence). The CDR3 nucleotides are TGTGCCAGCAGAATCCGTGGGACAGGGTTCTACGAGCAGTACTTC. It translates to CASRIRGTGFYEQYF.

This clonotype was picked up many times. The rearrangement joins TRBV27 to TRBJ2-7, with a weak D call TRBD1 (6 bases). The V and J ends lost 4 bases and 5 bases respectively, with 12 bases between them. Germline assignment: CDR1 MNHEY and CDR2 SMNVEV (reference sequence). This CDR3 contains 13 residues. CDR3 coding DNA: TGTGCCAGCAGTTACCCAGGGGAACACGAGCAGTACTTC. Translating gives CASSYPGEHEQYF.

This clonotype was detected ten times or more. The chain is built from TRBV7-3 and TRBJ1-2, with D perhaps matching TRBD1 (5 bases). The CDR3 extends over 14 amino acids. Trimming pared 4 bases from V and 4 bases from J, leaving 13 bases between. Germline CDR1 is SGHTA and CDR2 is FQGTGA. The chain's CDR3 is CASSYRGYGYGYTF. Written as DNA, the CDR3 is TGTGCCAGCAGCTATCGGGGGTATGGCTATGGCTACACCTTC. The variable domain in full, completed from reference TRBV7-3 and TRBJ1-2, reads GAGVSQTPSNKVTEKGKYVELRCDPISGHTALYWYRQSLGQGPEFLIYFQGTGAADDSGLPNDRFFAVRPEGSVSTLKIQRTERGDSAVYLCASSYRGYGYGYTFGSGTRLTVV.

There are many counts of this clonotype. The gene calls are TRBV12-3 or TRBV12-4 and TRBJ1-2, with D perhaps matching TRBD1 (5 bases). V lost 7 bases and J lost 8, with 8 bases in between. The CDR3 length is 10 residues. In DNA form, the CDR3 reads TGTGCCAGCAATAGGGGAGGCTACACCTTC. Protein product: CASNRGGYTF.

This clonotype was seen at least ten times. This sequence joins TRBV5-1 and TRBJ1-5; D not resolved. This CDR3 has 15 amino acids. V was trimmed by 6 bases and J by 0 bases, leaving 13 bases between them. CDR1 is SGHRS, CDR2 YFSETQ, per germline. CDR3 coding DNA: TGCGCCAGCAAGGACGGGATCAATAGCAATCAGCCCCAGCATTTT. Amino acid sequence: CASKDGINSNQPQHF.